These T cell receptor beta chains were read from a single sample in a study of beta chain features in type 1 diabetes. Here immunoSEQ multiplex PCR was the method, and the copy in TCRdb shows in-frame clones only, minus some. The sample contains more than 150,000 clones, approximately 13% of which appear only once. The sample consisted of central memory CD4+ T cells from blood. The source of these receptors is a woman between 18 and 29 years old in good health. CDR3s include the opening cysteine and the closing phenylalanine or tryptophan. The D gene is left open where the match is weak. Rows give clone size only sometimes, using once, few, many, or a class for an expanded clone.

CDR3 DNA | CDR3 protein | J gene | D gene | V gene | clone size
TGCAGTGCTGGAGAGGGGACGGGACTATTC | CSAGEGTGLF | TRBJ2-7 | TRBD2 | TRBV20-1 | few
TGTGCCAGCAGTGAAGGGGCATTGAACACTGAAGCTTTCTTT | CASSEGALNTEAFF | TRBJ1-1 | NA | TRBV6-5 | NA
TGTGCCAGCAGCGCCGACAGGGGTGCCGGGGAGCTGTTTTTT | CASSADRGAGELFF | TRBJ2-2 | TRBD1 | TRBV7-7 | few
TGTGCCAGCGGAATCCAGGGGGCTGAAGCTTTCTTT | CASGIQGAEAFF | TRBJ1-1 | TRBD1 | TRBV28 | NA
TGCAGCGTTGTCAACACGTACTATGGCTACACCTTC | CSVVNTYYGYTF | TRBJ1-2 | NA | TRBV29-1 | NA
TGTGCCAGCAGCCCGGGACAGGCGAGCACAGATACGCAGTATTTT | CASSPGQASTDTQYF | TRBJ2-3 | TRBD1 | TRBV7-8 | NA
TGCAGTGCTAGTTCTCCGGATACGCAGTATTTT | CSASSPDTQYF | TRBJ2-3 | NA | TRBV20-1 | NA
TGTGCCAGCAGTCCTACTAGCGGGAGGGTAACCGGGGAGCTGTTTTTT | CASSPTSGRVTGELFF | TRBJ2-2 | TRBD2 | TRBV28 | NA
TGTGCCAGCAGCCCGCACGGCGGAGGGAGCCAAGAGACCCAGTACTTC | CASSPHGGGSQETQYF | TRBJ2-5 | NA | TRBV11-2 | NA
TGTGCCAGCAGCTTATCTAGCGGGAGATCCGAGTTCTTC | CASSLSSGRSEFF | TRBJ2-1 | TRBD2 | TRBV7-2 | NA
TGTGCCAGCAGTCGAGGAGGCAGCGGGAGAGGGCAAGAGACCCAGTACTTC | CASSRGGSGRGQETQYF | TRBJ2-5 | TRBD2 | TRBV11-1 | few
TGTGCCAGCAGTTACTCAGGCAGGGAAGATACGCAGTATTTT | CASSYSGREDTQYF | TRBJ2-3 | NA | TRBV6-6 | few
TGTGCCAGCAGCCAGACAGGGGTGGGACGGCATGAGCAGTTCTTC | CASSQTGVGRHEQFF | TRBJ2-1 | TRBD1 | TRBV11-2 | few
TGTGCCAGCAGTTTTGGGGCTGAAAAACTGTTTTTT | CASSFGAEKLFF | TRBJ1-4 | NA | TRBV25-1 | NA
TGCAGCGGAGGGAACTATGGCTACACCTTC | CSGGNYGYTF | TRBJ1-2 | NA | TRBV29-1 | few
TGTGCCAGCTCAAAAGCCAGGGACACTGAAGCTTTCTTT | CASSKARDTEAFF | TRBJ1-1 | NA | TRBV7-8 | few
TGTGCCAGCAGCGTAGGCCCCCCGGGGAACATTCAGTACTTC | CASSVGPPGNIQYF | TRBJ2-4 | NA | TRBV9 | many
TGTGCCAGTAGAATCCGGGACAGGGATAGCCACACCTTC | CASRIRDRDSHTF | TRBJ1-2 | TRBD1 | TRBV19 | few
TGCGCCAGCAGTTGGCGGGCGGCCAACAATGAGCAGTTCTTC | CASSWRAANNEQFF | TRBJ2-1 | NA | TRBV5-1 | NA
TGTGCCATCAGTGAGGGGGGACTAGCGGGAGCAGGAGATACGCAGTATTTT | CAISEGGLAGAGDTQYF | TRBJ2-3 | TRBD2 | TRBV10-3 | NA
TGTGCCAGCAGCGTACCCGCGGGACAGGTGAACACTGAAGCTTTCTTT | CASSVPAGQVNTEAFF | TRBJ1-1 | TRBD1 | TRBV11-3 | few
TGCGCCAGCAGCTTGGTAGCCGGCTCCTACGAGCAGTACTTC | CASSLVAGSYEQYF | TRBJ2-7 | NA | TRBV5-1 | NA
TGTGCCAGCAGCAAGGGTTTAGGGAGGGCCACAGATACGCAGTATTTT | CASSKGLGRATDTQYF | TRBJ2-3 | TRBD2 | TRBV7-2 | few
TGTGCCAGCAGCTTTGGGACAGGGGGCGACCTTTACGAGCAGTACTTC | CASSFGTGGDLYEQYF | TRBJ2-7 | TRBD1 | TRBV5-4 | NA
TGCGCCAGCAGCTTGGCCCCAGCGGGAGGGGCAGAGACCCAGTACTTC | CASSLAPAGGAETQYF | TRBJ2-5 | TRBD2 | TRBV5-1 | few
TGTGCCAGCAGCTCCCCTTCTTCCAGGATTATGAACACTGAAGCTTTCTTT | CASSSPSSRIMNTEAFF | TRBJ1-1 | NA | TRBV9 | few
TGCAGCGTTAATAGGGGAACTGGGGCCAACGTCCTGACTTTC | CSVNRGTGANVLTF | TRBJ2-6 | NA | TRBV29-1 | NA
TGTGCCAGCAGCCAAGATCGGAACAGGGAGAAAGCTTTCTTT | CASSQDRNREKAFF | TRBJ1-1 | NA | TRBV4-2 | few
TGTGCCAGCAGCCGAGCTACAGGCAGCTCTGGAAACACCATATATTTT | CASSRATGSSGNTIYF | TRBJ1-3 | NA | TRBV7-6 | NA
TGTGCCAGCAGCTTTGAGGCCAGGGCATTTGGAAACACCATATATTTT | CASSFEARAFGNTIYF | TRBJ1-3 | NA | TRBV7-8 | NA
TGTGCCAGCAGCTTCCTTCGGGGGGAGCAGTTCTTC | CASSFLRGEQFF | TRBJ2-1 | NA | TRBV13 | NA
TGCAGTGCAGAGTACTATGGCTACACCTTC | CSAEYYGYTF | TRBJ1-2 | NA | TRBV20-1 | NA
TGTGCCAGCAGGAGCACAGGGTTTGAGGAGCAGTTCTTC | CASRSTGFEEQFF | TRBJ2-1 | NA | TRBV6-1 | NA
TGCGCCAGCAGCTCGGGACAGGAGACCTACGAGCAGTACTTC | CASSSGQETYEQYF | TRBJ2-7 | TRBD1 | TRBV5-1 | NA
TGCGCCAGCAGCTCATCTCTAGGGGGAACTGGAAACACCATATATTTT | CASSSSLGGTGNTIYF | TRBJ1-3 | NA | TRBV5-1 | NA
TGTGCCAGCAGTCGTCCCGGGACAGGGAACAATGAGCAGTTCTTC | CASSRPGTGNNEQFF | TRBJ2-1 | TRBD1 | TRBV6-1 | NA
TGTGCCAGCAGTCGATACGGACAGGCCCAGCAAGAGACCCAGTACTTC | CASSRYGQAQQETQYF | TRBJ2-5 | TRBD1 | TRBV27 | NA
TGTGCCAGCAGTCACGGGGGACAGGGGGCGAGGACTGAAGCTTTCTTT | CASSHGGQGARTEAFF | TRBJ1-1 | TRBD1 | TRBV6-6 | few
TGTGCCAGCTCACCAACCAGACAGGGTTATAATGAGCAGTTCTTC | CASSPTRQGYNEQFF | TRBJ2-1 | TRBD1 | TRBV18 | NA
TGTGCCAGCCAGAACACTGAAGCTTTCTTT | CASQNTEAFF | TRBJ1-1 | NA | TRBV7-9 | NA
TGTGCCAGCAGCCAAGAAGGTGCTGGGGTGAGGGTAGCGGGAGATACGCAGTATTTT | CASSQEGAGVRVAGDTQYF | TRBJ2-3 | TRBD2 | TRBV4-2 | NA
TGTGCCAGCACGGCAGGGGGAAGCAATCAGCCCCAGCATTTT | CASTAGGSNQPQHF | TRBJ1-5 | TRBD1 | TRBV2 | few
TGTGCCAGCACCATTCAGGGGGGGAACACTGAAGCTTTCTTT | CASTIQGGNTEAFF | TRBJ1-1 | TRBD1 | TRBV18 | NA
TGTGCCAGCACCCGGGGGGGGCTAAGTCAGCCCCAGCATTTT | CASTRGGLSQPQHF | TRBJ1-5 | NA | TRBV6-6 | few
TGTGCAAGTCGCTTAGCGACTGAAGGACACCGAAGCTCCTACGAGCAGTACTTC | CASRLATEGHRSSYEQYF | TRBJ2-7 | NA | TRBV12-2 | few
TGCAGCGTTGTAGGGACAGGGGGCTACACGAACACTGAAGCTTTCTTT | CSVVGTGGYTNTEAFF | TRBJ1-1 | TRBD1 | TRBV29-1 | few
TGTGCCAGCAGGGACAGGTTGCCTGGAAACACCATATATTTT | CASRDRLPGNTIYF | TRBJ1-3 | TRBD1 | TRBV27 | NA
TGTGCCAGCAGAGCCCGGACAGGGAGCTCTGGGGCCAACGTCCTGACTTTC | CASRARTGSSGANVLTF | TRBJ2-6 | TRBD1 | TRBV27 | NA
TGTGCCAGCAGCTTGGGCGGGTCTAGCGGAGGCTACGAGCAGTACTTC | CASSLGGSSGGYEQYF | TRBJ2-7 | TRBD2 | TRBV5-4 | few
TGCGCCAGCAGCTCACCTCCTAGCGGGAGGGCGGAAACGCAGTATTTT | CASSSPPSGRAETQYF | TRBJ2-3 | TRBD2 | TRBV23-1 | NA
TGTGCCAGCAGCTTACGGACAGGGGCGGGTAAGGAAGCTTTCTTT | CASSLRTGAGKEAFF | TRBJ1-1 | TRBD1 | TRBV5-4 | many
TGTGCCAGCAACTCAGGGGCCGGGATCCGCAATGAGCAGTTCTTC | CASNSGAGIRNEQFF | TRBJ2-1 | NA | TRBV28 | NA
TGTGCCAGCTCCCTTTATACAAGGAACACTGAAGCTTTCTTT | CASSLYTRNTEAFF | TRBJ1-1 | NA | TRBV18 | NA
TGTGCCAGCAGCCAAGTGAGTGCCGGGGAGCTGTTTTTT | CASSQVSAGELFF | TRBJ2-2 | NA | TRBV4-2 | few
TGTGCCAGCAGCCTCGAGGGCCACCCCCGAAACAATGAGCAGTTCTTC | CASSLEGHPRNNEQFF | TRBJ2-1 | NA | TRBV27 | few
TGTGCCTGGAGTGTGTTTGGGGGCCAAAAACTGTTTTTT | CAWSVFGGQKLFF | TRBJ1-4 | NA | TRBV30 | NA